This record concerns one TCR beta chain sequence. V lost 5 bases, J lost 3 bases, and 7 bases lay in between. Germline loops: CDR1 LNHDA, CDR2 SQIVND (reference sequence). The CDR3 has 12 residues. Sequencing used immunoSEQ multiplex PCR; TCRdb keeps in-frame clones, though not all of them. This repertoire shows about 310,000 clones, nearly 90% found once; its top ten account for roughly 10%. The entry originates in a study of blood T cell repertoires in COVID-19. The overall study: Sample material is recorded as cDNA or gDNA derived from T cells, B-cell-depleted T cells, or PBMCs.

This receptor was obtained from a woman aged 25 to 45 who had recovered from COVID-19. The specimen was PBMCs or T cells enriched from blood (not recorded which). The V gene is TRBV19, the J gene TRBJ1-2; D is unresolved. CDR3 residues: CASSPGYYGYTF. The DNA of the CDR3 is TGTGCCAGTAGTCCGGGATACTATGGCTACACCTTC.